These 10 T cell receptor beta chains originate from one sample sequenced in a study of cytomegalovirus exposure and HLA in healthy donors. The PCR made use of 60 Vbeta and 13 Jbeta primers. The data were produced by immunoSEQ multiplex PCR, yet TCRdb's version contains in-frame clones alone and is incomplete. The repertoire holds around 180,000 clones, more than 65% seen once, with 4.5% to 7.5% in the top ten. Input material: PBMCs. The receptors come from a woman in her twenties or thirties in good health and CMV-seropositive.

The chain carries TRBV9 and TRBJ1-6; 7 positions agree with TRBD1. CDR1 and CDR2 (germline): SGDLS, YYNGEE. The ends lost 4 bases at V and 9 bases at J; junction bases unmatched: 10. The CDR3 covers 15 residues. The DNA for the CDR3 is TGTGCCAGCAGCTCCGGACAGGACGGAATTTCACCCCTCCACTTT. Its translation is CASSSGQDGISPLHF.

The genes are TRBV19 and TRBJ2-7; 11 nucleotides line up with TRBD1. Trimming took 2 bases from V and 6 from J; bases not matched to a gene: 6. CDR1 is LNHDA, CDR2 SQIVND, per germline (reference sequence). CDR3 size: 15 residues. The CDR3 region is CASSITGTGGLEQYF. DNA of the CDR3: TGTGCCAGTAGTATAACCGGGACAGGGGGTCTCGAGCAGTACTTC. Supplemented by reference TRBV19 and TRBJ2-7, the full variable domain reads DGGITQSPKYLFRKEGQNVTLSCEQNLNHDAMYWYRQDPGQGLRLIYYSQIVNDFQKGDIAEGYSVSREKKESFPLTVTSAQKNPTAFYLCASSITGTGGLEQYFGPGTRLTVT.

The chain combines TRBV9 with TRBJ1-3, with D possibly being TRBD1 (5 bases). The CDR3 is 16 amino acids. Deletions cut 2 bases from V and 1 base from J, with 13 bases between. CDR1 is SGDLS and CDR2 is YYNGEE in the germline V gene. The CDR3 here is CASSVSGGLSGNTIYF. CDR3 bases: TGTGCCAGCAGCGTCAGCGGGGGACTATCTGGAAACACCATATATTTT. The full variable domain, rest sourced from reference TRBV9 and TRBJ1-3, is DSGVTQTPKHLITATGQRVTLRCSPRSGDLSVYWYQQSLDQGLQFLIQYYNGEERAKGNILERFSAQQFPDLHSELNLSSLELGDSALYFCASSVSGGLSGNTIYFGEGSWLTVV.

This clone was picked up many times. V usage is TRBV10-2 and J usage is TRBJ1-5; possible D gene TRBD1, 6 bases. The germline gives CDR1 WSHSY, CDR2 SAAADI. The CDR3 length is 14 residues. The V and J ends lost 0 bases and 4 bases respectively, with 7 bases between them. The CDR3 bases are TGCGCCAGCAGTGAGTCGGGGACAAATCAGCCCCAGCATTTT. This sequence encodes CASSESGTNQPQHF.

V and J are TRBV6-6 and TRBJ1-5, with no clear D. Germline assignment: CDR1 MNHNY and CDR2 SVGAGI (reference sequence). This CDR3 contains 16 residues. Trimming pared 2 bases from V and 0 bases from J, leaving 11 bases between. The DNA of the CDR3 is TGTGCCAGCAGTTACAGAGAGATTAATAGCAATCAGCCCCAGCATTTT. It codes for CASSYREINSNQPQHF.

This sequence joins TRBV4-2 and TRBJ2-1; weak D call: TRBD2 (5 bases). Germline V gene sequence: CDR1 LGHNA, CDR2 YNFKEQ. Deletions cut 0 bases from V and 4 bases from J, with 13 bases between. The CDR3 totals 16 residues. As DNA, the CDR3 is TGTGCCAGCAGCCAAGACCTAGCTCTAGCTTACAATGAGCAGTTCTTC. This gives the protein CASSQDLALAYNEQFF.

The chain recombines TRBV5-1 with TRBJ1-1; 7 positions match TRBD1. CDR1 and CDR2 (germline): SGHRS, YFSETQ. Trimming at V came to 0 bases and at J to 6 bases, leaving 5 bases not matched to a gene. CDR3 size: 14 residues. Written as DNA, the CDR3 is TGCGCCAGCAGCTTGGTGGAGGGGGCGGCTGAAGCTTTCTTT. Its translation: CASSLVEGAAEAFF.

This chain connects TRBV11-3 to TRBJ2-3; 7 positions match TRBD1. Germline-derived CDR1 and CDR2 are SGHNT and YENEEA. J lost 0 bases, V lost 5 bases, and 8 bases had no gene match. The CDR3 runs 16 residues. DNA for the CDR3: TGTGCCAGCAGCGCATCACAGGGGTCGAGCACAGATACGCAGTATTTT. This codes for CASSASQGSSTDTQYF.

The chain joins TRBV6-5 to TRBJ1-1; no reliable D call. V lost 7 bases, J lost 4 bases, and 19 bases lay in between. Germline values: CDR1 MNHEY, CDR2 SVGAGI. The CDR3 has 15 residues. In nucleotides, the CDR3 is TGTGCCAGCACCCCTCGGAGGGCGTCGATCACTGAAGCTTTCTTT. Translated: CASTPRRASITEAFF.

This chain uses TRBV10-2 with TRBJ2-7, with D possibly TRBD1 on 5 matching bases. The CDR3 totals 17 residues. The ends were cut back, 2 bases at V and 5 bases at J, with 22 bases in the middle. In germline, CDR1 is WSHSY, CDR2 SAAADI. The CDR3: CASSELRPGPLSNEQYF. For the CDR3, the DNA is TGCGCCAGCAGTGAGCTTCGTCCAGGGCCCCTATCGAACGAGCAGTACTTC.